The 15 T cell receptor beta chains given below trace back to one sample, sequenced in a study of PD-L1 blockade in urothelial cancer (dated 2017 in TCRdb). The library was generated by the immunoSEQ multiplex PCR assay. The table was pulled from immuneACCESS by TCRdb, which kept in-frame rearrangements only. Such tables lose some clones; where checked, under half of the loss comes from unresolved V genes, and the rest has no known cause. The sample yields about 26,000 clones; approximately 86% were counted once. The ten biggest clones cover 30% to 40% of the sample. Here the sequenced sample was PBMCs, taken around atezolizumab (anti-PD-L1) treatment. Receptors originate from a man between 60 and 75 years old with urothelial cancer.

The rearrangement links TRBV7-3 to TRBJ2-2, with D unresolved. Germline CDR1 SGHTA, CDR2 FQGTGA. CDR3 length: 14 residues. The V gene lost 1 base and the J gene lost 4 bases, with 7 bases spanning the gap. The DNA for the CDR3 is TGTGCCAGCAGCTTAAGGCATTCCACCGGGGAGCTGTTTTTT. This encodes CASSLRHSTGELFF. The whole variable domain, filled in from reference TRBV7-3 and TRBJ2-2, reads GAGVSQTPSNKVTEKGKYVELRCDPISGHTALYWYRQSLGQGPEFLIYFQGTGAADDSGLPNDRFFAVRPEGSVSTLKIQRTERGDSAVYLCASSLRHSTGELFFGEGSRLTVL.

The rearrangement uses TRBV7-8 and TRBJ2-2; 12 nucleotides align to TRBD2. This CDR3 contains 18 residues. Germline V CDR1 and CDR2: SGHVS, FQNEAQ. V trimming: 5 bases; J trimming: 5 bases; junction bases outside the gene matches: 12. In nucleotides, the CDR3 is TGTGCCAGCAGCAGAAGACTAGCGGGGGAAGTAGCGACCGGGGAGCTGTTTTTT. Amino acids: CASSRRLAGEVATGELFF.

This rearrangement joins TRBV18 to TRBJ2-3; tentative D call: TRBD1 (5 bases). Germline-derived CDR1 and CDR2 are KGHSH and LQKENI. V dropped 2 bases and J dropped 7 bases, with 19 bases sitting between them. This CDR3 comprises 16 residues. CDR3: CASSPVPARVSHTQYF. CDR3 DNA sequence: TGTGCCAGCTCACCAGTGCCCGCCAGGGTTTCACATACGCAGTATTTT.

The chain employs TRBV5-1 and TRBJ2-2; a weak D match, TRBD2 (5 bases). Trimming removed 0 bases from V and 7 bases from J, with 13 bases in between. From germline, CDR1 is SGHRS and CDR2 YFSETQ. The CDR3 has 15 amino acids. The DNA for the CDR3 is TGCGCCAGCAGCTTGGGAGTGGGTCGGGACGGGGAGCTGTTTTTT. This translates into CASSLGVGRDGELFF. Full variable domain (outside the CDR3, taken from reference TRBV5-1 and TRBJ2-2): KAGVTQTPRYLIKTRGQQVTLSCSPISGHRSVSWYQQTPGQGLQFLFEYFSETQRNKGNFPGRFSGRQFSNSRSEMNVSTLELGDSALYLCASSLGVGRDGELFFGEGSRLTVL.

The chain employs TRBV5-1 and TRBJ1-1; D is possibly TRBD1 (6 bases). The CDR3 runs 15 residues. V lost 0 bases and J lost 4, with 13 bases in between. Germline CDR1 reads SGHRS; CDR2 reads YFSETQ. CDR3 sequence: CASSLGPWDTTEAFF. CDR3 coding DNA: TGCGCCAGCAGCTTGGGCCCTTGGGACACCACTGAAGCTTTCTTT.

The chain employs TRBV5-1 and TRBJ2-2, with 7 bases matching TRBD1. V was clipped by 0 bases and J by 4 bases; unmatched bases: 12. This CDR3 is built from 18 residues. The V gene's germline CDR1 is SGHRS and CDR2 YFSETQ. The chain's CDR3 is CASSLARAGGSSTGELFF. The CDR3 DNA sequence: TGCGCCAGCAGCTTGGCCCGAGCAGGGGGTTCTTCCACCGGGGAGCTGTTTTTT.

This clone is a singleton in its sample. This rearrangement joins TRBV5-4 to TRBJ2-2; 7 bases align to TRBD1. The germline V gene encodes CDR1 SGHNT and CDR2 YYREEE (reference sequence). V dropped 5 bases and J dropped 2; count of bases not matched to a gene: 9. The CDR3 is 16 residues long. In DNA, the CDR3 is TGTGCCAGCAGTAAAGCCGGGACAGTAAACACCGGGGAGCTGTTTTTT. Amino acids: CASSKAGTVNTGELFF.

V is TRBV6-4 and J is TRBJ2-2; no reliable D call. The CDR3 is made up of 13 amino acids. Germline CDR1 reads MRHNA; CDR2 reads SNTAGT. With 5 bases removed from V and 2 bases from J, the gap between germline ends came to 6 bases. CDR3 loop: CASSRENTGELFF. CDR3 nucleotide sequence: TGTGCCAGCAGTCGCGAAAACACCGGGGAGCTGTTTTTT.

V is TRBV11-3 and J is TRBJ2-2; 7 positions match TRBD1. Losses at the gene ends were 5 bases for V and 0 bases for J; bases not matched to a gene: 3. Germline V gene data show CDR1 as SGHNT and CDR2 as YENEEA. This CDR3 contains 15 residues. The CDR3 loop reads CASSPGTANTGELFF. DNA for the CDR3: TGTGCCAGCAGCCCAGGGACAGCGAACACCGGGGAGCTGTTTTTT.

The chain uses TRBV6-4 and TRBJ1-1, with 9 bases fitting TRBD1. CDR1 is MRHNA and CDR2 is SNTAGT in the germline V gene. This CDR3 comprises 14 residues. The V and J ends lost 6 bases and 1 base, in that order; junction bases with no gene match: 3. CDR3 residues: CASRGTGRNTEAFF. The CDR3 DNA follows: TGTGCCAGCAGAGGGACAGGGAGGAACACTGAAGCTTTCTTT.

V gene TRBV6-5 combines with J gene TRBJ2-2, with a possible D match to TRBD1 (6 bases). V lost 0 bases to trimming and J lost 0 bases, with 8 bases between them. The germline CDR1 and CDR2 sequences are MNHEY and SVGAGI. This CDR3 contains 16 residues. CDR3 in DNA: TGTGCCAGCAGTTACTCGGGGGCGGCGAACACCGGGGAGCTGTTTTTT. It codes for CASSYSGAANTGELFF.

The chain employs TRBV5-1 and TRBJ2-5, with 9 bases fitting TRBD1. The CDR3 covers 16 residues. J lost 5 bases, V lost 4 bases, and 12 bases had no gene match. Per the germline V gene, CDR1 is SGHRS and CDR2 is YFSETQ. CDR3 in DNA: TGCGCCAGCAGCACGGGACAGGGAAGCGGGTGGGAGACCCAGTACTTC. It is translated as CASSTGQGSGWETQYF.

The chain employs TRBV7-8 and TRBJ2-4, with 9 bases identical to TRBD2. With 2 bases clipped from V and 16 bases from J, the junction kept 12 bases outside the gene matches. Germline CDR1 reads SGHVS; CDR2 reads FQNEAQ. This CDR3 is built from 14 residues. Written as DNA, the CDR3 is TGTGCCAGCAGCTTAATAACGGGGCCGGGACTAGCATACTTC. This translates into CASSLITGPGLAYF.

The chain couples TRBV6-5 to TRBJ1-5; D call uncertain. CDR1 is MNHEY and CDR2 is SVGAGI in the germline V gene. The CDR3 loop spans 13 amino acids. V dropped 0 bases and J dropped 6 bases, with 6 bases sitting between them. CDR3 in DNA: TGTGCCAGCAGTTACTCGTTCGGTCAGCCCCAGCATTTT. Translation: CASSYSFGQPQHF.

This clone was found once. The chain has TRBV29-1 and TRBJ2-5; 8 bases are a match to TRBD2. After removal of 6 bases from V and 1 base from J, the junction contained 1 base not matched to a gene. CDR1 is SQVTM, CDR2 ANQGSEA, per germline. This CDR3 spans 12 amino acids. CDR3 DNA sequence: TGCAGCGTAGCGGGGGCCCAAGAGACCCAGTACTTC. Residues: CSVAGAQETQYF.